This entry features one T cell receptor (beta chain) sequence. Trimming removed 1 base from V and 7 bases from J; junction bases left unmatched: 3. This CDR3 is 14 amino acids long. The germline gives CDR1 SGHTA, CDR2 FQGNSA. Some clones are missing from TCRdb's copy, which holds only in-frame ones; the method was immunoSEQ multiplex PCR. The table records 65,000 to 90,000 clones, under 95% of them present only once. The record originates from a study of T cell clones after liver transplantation. Sequencing was performed on CD4+ T cells from blood, taken before liver transplant. This TCR derives from a human donor who received a liver transplant. The chain links TRBV7-2 to TRBJ2-1; 8 nucleotides line up with TRBD2. CDR3 in DNA: TGTGCCAGCAGCTTAGACGGGAGGGTGAATGAGCAGTTCTTC. Its translation: CASSLDGRVNEQFF. Full variable domain (missing parts from reference TRBV7-2 and TRBJ2-1): GAGVSQSPSNKVTEKGKDVELRCDPISGHTALYWYRQSLGQGLEFLIYFQGNSAPDKSGLPSDRFSAERTGGSVSTLTIQRTQQEDSAVYLCASSLDGRVNEQFFGPGTRLTVL.